The clone carrying this TCR beta chain occurred many times. Its antigen is not identified. Unique molecular identifiers were built into the TCRbeta library. Via MiXCR, TCRdb re-called the PCR reads, giving one row per CDR3 protein. Of 95,000 to 120,000 distinct CDR3 sequences listed, approximately 6% are singletons. The sample originates from a study of T-cell reconstitution after alpha-beta-depleted transplantation in children. The germline V gene has CDR1 SGHTA and CDR2 FQGNSA. V gave up 1 base and J gave up 6 bases, with 5 bases separating them. This CDR3 region has 12 residues. Whole-study results and caveats: Some patients owed their high day-60 TCRbeta diversity to surviving recipient T cells and thymic progenitors. Two months or so post-transplant, alpha-beta T cells reportedly derived from several hundred expanded graft clones. At one year after transplant, newly produced T cells mostly accounted for T-cell counts and diversity.

The sequencing used PBMCs, mostly from graft donor cells, collected 360 days after TCRalphabeta/CD19-depleted stem cell transplant. This TCR derives from a male patient aged 2-15 years who had a stem cell transplant for acute lymphoblastic leukemia, so the T cells may come from the graft donor. The chain recombines TRBV7-2 with TRBJ2-3, with D unclear. CDR3 nucleotide sequence: TGTGCCAGCAGCTTAGGTTTGGATACGCAGTATTTT. Its protein product is CASSLGLDTQYF.